This T cell receptor beta chain was sequenced in a study of Ad26.COV2.S vaccination and SARS-CoV-2 variants. At the level of the study: Ad26.COV2.S was injected intramuscularly once or twice, 56 days apart. Study-wide results and caveats: With respect to non-spike TCR breadth, vaccine and placebo recipients were similar.

This CDR3 has 13 residues. Germline V gene data show CDR1 as SNHLY and CDR2 as FYNNEI. Trimming cost V 6 bases and J 8 bases, with 16 bases left between them. The repertoire was sequenced with immunoSEQ multiplex PCR; TCRdb's copy has only in-frame clones and lacks some. The sample lists roughly 460,000 clones, roughly nine tenths occurring once. The table lists this clone with many counts. Its specificity is not known. The same CDR3 arises from other DNA sequences in this sample as well. Treatment indicated: roughly 19 received Ad26.COV2.S at low or high dose, single or two shots; roughly five received placebo; per-sample allocation not given. After the first vaccine or placebo injection, samples were drawn on day 63. SARS-CoV-2 spike from the Wuhan strain was encoded by the vaccine, an Ad26 vector.

This clonotype was obtained from a person between 18 and 60 years old who received the Ad26.COV2.S COVID-19 vaccine or a placebo. This chain joins TRBV2 and TRBJ1-2; perhaps TRBD1 as D (6 bases). This specimen was peripheral blood, taken in a trial of Ad26.COV2.S vaccine versus placebo. The chain's CDR3 is CASRGGETGGYTF. In nucleotides, the CDR3 is TGTGCCAGCAGAGGGGGTGAGACTGGGGGCTACACCTTC.